This note documents a single TCR beta chain sequence. The data stem from a study of blood T cell repertoires in COVID-19. On the study more broadly: From the United States, Italy and Spain came samples of acute and convalescent COVID-19. PBMCs, B-cell-depleted T cells, or T cells were the source of the cDNA or gDNA that made up the material.

The table came from immunoSEQ multiplex PCR; TCRdb's copy has only in-frame clones and leaves some out. The sample lists approximately 230,000 clones; 70% to 90% were seen once. The source material was peripheral blood. The receptor was derived from a man aged 18-30 years with active or convalescent COVID-19.

The CDR3 spells CASSVGGESGELFF. In DNA, the CDR3 is TGTGCCAGCAGTGTTGGAGGGGAGTCCGGGGAGCTGTTTTTT. The genes are TRBV6-4 and TRBJ2-2; possible D gene TRBD2, 6 bases. The germline V gene encodes CDR1 MRHNA and CDR2 SNTAGT. This CDR3 is built from 14 residues. Trimming took 4 bases from V and 6 from J, leaving 12 bases between them.